The sequence of this T cell receptor beta chain was determined in a study of blood T cell repertoires in COVID-19. Seattle enrolled patients during active infection and tracked them longitudinally. Produced via immunoSEQ multiplex PCR; TCRdb's table is partial and in-frame only. This sample yields roughly 190,000 clones, of which roughly 92% are seen a single time; about 0.76% belongs to the top ten. From germline, CDR1 is SNHLY and CDR2 FYNNEI. The CDR3 length is 14 residues. V shed 7 bases, J shed 6 bases, and the junction held 5 bases outside the gene matches. The chain employs TRBV2 and TRBJ1-4; 10 nucleotides match TRBD1. The material sequenced was peripheral blood. This receptor was taken from a man younger than 40 with COVID-19, enrolled during active disease. The CDR3 bases are TGTGCCAGCACCCCGGACAGGGGGGATGAAAAACTGTTTTTT. Translated: CASTPDRGDEKLFF.